One T cell receptor beta chain is described in this entry. CDR3 length equals 16 residues. The V gene's germline CDR1 is SGHVS and CDR2 FQNEAQ. V gave up 1 base and J gave up 4 bases; unmatched junction bases: 5. This specimen comes from a study of blood T cell repertoires in COVID-19. The method was immunoSEQ multiplex PCR; TCRdb's version includes in-frame clones alone and lacks a portion of them. The sample consists of approximately 86,000 clones, roughly 80% of them appearing once. This TCR derives from a woman aged 65 to 85 with acute or convalescent COVID-19. This chain connects TRBV7-8 to TRBJ2-7; TRBD2 matches 12 bases. Sequencing was done on a sample of peripheral blood. CDR3 loop: CASSLGLAGVSYEQYF. DNA of the CDR3: TGTGCCAGCAGCTTAGGACTAGCGGGAGTATCTTACGAGCAGTACTTC.